The source of this T cell receptor (beta chain) is a study of OX40 agonist ivuxolimab in advanced cancers. About the study: Patients were dosed with the agonistic anti-OX40 (CD134) antibody ivuxolimab. General study points: Expanded clones tended on average to be more numerous among CD8+ T cells than CD4+.

Per germline, CDR1 SQVTM and CDR2 ANQGSEA. V lost 3 bases, J lost 0 bases, and 12 bases lay in between. This CDR3 contains 15 residues. As for this clone: Antigen: not known. Other DNA sequences in the sample encode the same CDR3.

The method was immunoSEQ multiplex PCR; TCRdb's version includes in-frame clones alone and lacks a portion of them. Counted here are about 71,000 clones, roughly 77% occurring once; the ten biggest clones make up approximately 5%. The chain carries TRBV29-1 and TRBJ1-3; no reliable D call. The TCR comes from an adult with an advanced solid tumor such as melanoma, head and neck, liver or kidney cancer. Sequences were derived from CD4+ or CD8+ T cells sorted from blood, sampled in a trial of the OX40 agonist ivuxolimab. CDR3: CSVEEGIFSGNTIYF. The CDR3 DNA reads TGCAGCGTTGAGGAGGGAATCTTCTCTGGAAACACCATATATTTT.